The 8 T cell receptor beta chains below were found in one sample sequenced in a study of PD-L1 blockade in urothelial cancer. Time point described: pretreatment peripheral blood. Clones were sequenced by immunoSEQ multiplex PCR, and TCRdb holds only the in-frame ones, with some missing. Of approximately 50,000 clones listed, about 86% are singletons. The sequencing used PBMCs, collected around atezolizumab (anti-PD-L1) treatment. Source of these receptors: a man aged 65-85 years with urothelial cancer.

The rearrangement links TRBV19 to TRBJ1-4; 7 bases are a match to TRBD1. The CDR3 extends over 15 amino acids. Germline loops: CDR1 LNHDA, CDR2 SQIVND (reference sequence). The V gene end was trimmed by 6 bases and the J gene end by 8 bases; junction bases not matched to a gene: 12. CDR3 bases: TGTGCCAGTAGCGATACACCGGGACAGAGGGAAAAACTGTTTTTT. Its protein product is CASSDTPGQREKLFF.

V and J are TRBV5-1 and TRBJ2-3; the match to TRBD2 covers 11 bases. The CDR3 has 17 amino acids. Trimming cost V 1 base and J 1 base; bases outside gene matches: 5. Germline values: CDR1 SGHRS, CDR2 YFSETQ. The CDR3 here is CASSLTSGGRGTDTQYF. Here the CDR3 DNA reads TGCGCCAGCAGCTTGACTAGCGGGGGCCGGGGCACAGATACGCAGTATTTT.

The chain couples TRBV5-4 to TRBJ1-1, with D perhaps TRBD1 (6 bases). In germline, CDR1 is SGHNT, CDR2 YYREEE (reference sequence). The CDR3 has 12 amino acids. Deletions cut 4 bases from V and 8 bases from J, with 12 bases between. The CDR3 loop is CASSPPTGEAFF. The CDR3 DNA follows: TGTGCCAGCAGCCCGCCGACAGGCGAAGCTTTCTTT.

This clone came up once. This chain uses TRBV9 with TRBJ2-1, with TRBD1 identical over 12 bases. Per the germline V gene, CDR1 is SGDLS and CDR2 is YYNGEE. This CDR3 comprises 15 residues. V was pared by 4 bases and J by 14 bases, with 13 bases of the junction left unmatched. The DNA for the CDR3 is TGTGCCAGCAGCCCCGGGACAGGGGGCTTGGAAGAAGAGTTCTTC. It translates to CASSPGTGGLEEEFF.

This chain joins TRBV5-4 and TRBJ2-5; TRBD1 might be the D (5 bases). CDR3 length: 16 amino acids. Trimming removed 9 bases from V and 2 bases from J, with 23 bases in between. Germline loops: CDR1 SGHNT, CDR2 YYREEE (reference sequence). The CDR3 spells CATHLGGAGWQETQYF. CDR3 sequence (DNA): TGTGCCACCCACCTCGGTGGGGCCGGTTGGCAAGAGACCCAGTACTTC.

The rearrangement uses TRBV5-6 and TRBJ2-1; D unclear. The CDR3 covers 16 residues. Germline loops: CDR1 SGHDT, CDR2 YYEEEE. The V end lost 1 base, the J end lost 1 base, and 12 bases lay between the germline ends. The CDR3 region is CASSLWATISYNEQFF. DNA of the CDR3: TGTGCCAGCAGCTTGTGGGCGACCATATCCTACAATGAGCAGTTCTTC.

The chain carries TRBV5-8 and TRBJ2-3, with TRBD2 as a possible D gene (5 bases). Germline CDR1 and CDR2: SGHTS and YDEGEE. The CDR3 has 13 residues. V shed 4 bases and J shed 6 bases, with 12 bases lying between them. The CDR3 loop reads CASSMSGVDTQYF. CDR3 DNA: TGTGCCAGCAGCATGTCCGGGGTGGATACGCAGTATTTT.

This chain links TRBV27 with TRBJ2-3, with a weak D call TRBD2 (7 bases). Germline CDR1 reads MNHEY; CDR2 reads SMNVEV (reference sequence). The CDR3 extends over 14 amino acids. Trimming shortened V by 2 bases and J by 5 bases, and 11 bases separated the two germline ends. This chain's CDR3 is CASSLGGALDTQYF. CDR3 DNA: TGTGCCAGCAGTTTAGGGGGGGCATTAGATACGCAGTATTTT.